This is a list of T cell receptor beta chains from one sample in a study of shared clonotypes between healthy human individuals. Method: immunoSEQ multiplex PCR; TCRdb's copy keeps in-frame clones and lacks some. This table holds some 1.5 million clones, roughly 96% found once. Sequencing used naive CD4+ T cells sorted from blood. Receptors were obtained from a man aged 25-45 years in good health. The CDR3 runs from the conserved cysteine through the conserved F or W. The order of the fields is V gene, D gene, CDR3 protein. D genes are given only for firm matches.

V: TRBV6-4; D: NA; CDR3: CASSDTLRVTQYF
V: TRBV15; D: NA; CDR3: CATSPQNAASYEQYF
V: TRBV5-1; D: NA; CDR3: CASSLDGRGHQETQYF
V: TRBV4-1; D: NA; CDR3: CASSQNAGNPGETQYF
V: TRBV18; D: NA; CDR3: CASSPLVGGRGRSGANVLTF
V: TRBV4-1; D: TRBD1; CDR3: CASSQVPGQGPPSGANVLTF
V: TRBV7-6; D: TRBD1; CDR3: CASSRTGTVGNIQYF
V: TRBV11-2; D: NA; CDR3: CASSSTRNTEAFF
V: TRBV7-3; D: NA; CDR3: CASSLISSDNEQFF
V: TRBV7-9; D: TRBD1; CDR3: CASSLTGRVTEAFF
V: TRBV4-1; D: NA; CDR3: CASSQRWGFPPDTQYF
V: TRBV18; D: TRBD1; CDR3: CASSPDQGGVTEAFF
V: TRBV5-3; D: TRBD2; CDR3: CARSLREDQETQYF
V: TRBV5-1; D: NA; CDR3: CASSFSGTPIYNEQFF
V: TRBV7-2; D: NA; CDR3: CASRASGREYLEQFF
V: TRBV18; D: NA; CDR3: CASSPRQFSGNTIYF
V: TRBV6-5; D: NA; CDR3: CASSYLGQRDTIYF
V: TRBV9; D: TRBD1; CDR3: CASSLGQGFYEQYF
V: TRBV19; D: NA; CDR3: CASGRGTANTGELFF
V: TRBV27; D: NA; CDR3: CASSLKPYNEQFF
V: TRBV5-1; D: NA; CDR3: CASSPGPRQAFFDSNQPQHF
V: TRBV28; D: NA; CDR3: CASSFSPLFAAGYEQYF
V: TRBV29-1; D: NA; CDR3: CNAGAANTGELFF
V: TRBV28; D: NA; CDR3: CASSGGVLMNEKVLAKNIQYF
V: TRBV5-4; D: NA; CDR3: CASSLRGVVGSQYF
V: TRBV5-6; D: TRBD1; CDR3: CASRLDRDHREAFF
V: TRBV5-1; D: NA; CDR3: CASSLSDLYNEQFF
V: TRBV28; D: NA; CDR3: CASSPRWGELFF
V: TRBV5-5; D: TRBD1; CDR3: CASSLGKGTGQTYEQYF
V: TRBV27; D: TRBD2; CDR3: CASSPGLAVPTGELFF
V: TRBV11-3; D: TRBD2; CDR3: CASSLGSGSFYEQYF
V: TRBV10-1; D: TRBD2; CDR3: CASSPGTSGRVAQYF
V: TRBV7-2; D: NA; CDR3: CASSFATDTQYF
V: TRBV29-1; D: NA; CDR3: CSVEVPGYYTF
V: TRBV5-1; D: NA; CDR3: CASSLEPGAGTEAFF
V: TRBV30; D: NA; CDR3: CAWSVLNGYTF
V: TRBV6-5; D: NA; CDR3: CASSYSRYDQPQHF
V: TRBV6-1; D: TRBD2; CDR3: CASSEIMDSGRSNEQFF
V: TRBV19; D: NA; CDR3: CASSIRGELFF
V: TRBV10-1; D: TRBD2; CDR3: CASSERGGSSYNEQFF
V: TRBV7-6; D: TRBD2; CDR3: CASSRNIAGGLPETQYF
V: TRBV5-5; D: NA; CDR3: CASSFLSGRGDLNF
V: TRBV7-2; D: NA; CDR3: CASSLMVGRNEQYF
V: TRBV9; D: TRBD1; CDR3: CASSPGQGVYEQFF
V: TRBV27; D: NA; CDR3: CASIRKGQPGETQYF
V: TRBV7-8; D: NA; CDR3: CASSRTGSSSYEQYF
V: TRBV18; D: NA; CDR3: CASSDTGNSYNEQFF
V: TRBV2; D: NA; CDR3: CASSEAIPYGELFF
V: TRBV5-1; D: TRBD1; CDR3: CASTSMTGSNEKLFF